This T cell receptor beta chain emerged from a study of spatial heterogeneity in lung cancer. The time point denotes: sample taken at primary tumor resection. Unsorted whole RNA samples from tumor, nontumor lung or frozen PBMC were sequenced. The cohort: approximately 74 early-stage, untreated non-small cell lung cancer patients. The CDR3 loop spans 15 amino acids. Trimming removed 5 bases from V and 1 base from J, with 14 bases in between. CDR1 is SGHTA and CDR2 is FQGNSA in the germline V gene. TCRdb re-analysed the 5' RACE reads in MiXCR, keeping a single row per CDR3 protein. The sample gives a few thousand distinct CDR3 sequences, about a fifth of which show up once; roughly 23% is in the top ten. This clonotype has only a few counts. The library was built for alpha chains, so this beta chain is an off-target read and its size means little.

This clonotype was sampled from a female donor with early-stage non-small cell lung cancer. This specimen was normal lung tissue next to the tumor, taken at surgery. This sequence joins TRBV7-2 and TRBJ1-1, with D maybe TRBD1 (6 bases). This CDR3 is CASSPDSLPNTEAFF. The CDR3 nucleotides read TGTGCCAGCAGCCCGGACAGCTTACCGAACACTGAAGCTTTCTTT.